The sequence of this TCR beta chain was determined in a study of blood T cell repertoires in COVID-19. Libraries were prepared by immunoSEQ multiplex PCR; TCRdb keeps only in-frame clonotypes and omits some of them. The sample gives under 150,000 clones, approximately 90% of which show up once; more than 1% is in the top ten. Sequenced input: PBMCs or T cells enriched from blood (not recorded which). The receptor's source is a woman aged 25 to 39 with acute COVID-19.

The CDR3 here is CASSFGTKFSEQYF. The CDR3 nucleotides are TGTGCCAGCAGTTTCGGGACTAAATTTTCCGAGCAGTACTTC. The chain joins TRBV6-2 or TRBV6-3 to TRBJ2-7, with TRBD2 matching 7 bases. V trimming: 4 bases; J trimming: 6 bases; junction bases outside the gene matches: 9. From germline, CDR1 is MNHEY and CDR2 SVGEGT. This CDR3 is built from 14 residues.